A single sample gave rise to the 25 T cell receptor beta chains below, sequenced in a study of blood T cell repertoires in COVID-19. Profiling relied on immunoSEQ multiplex PCR, and the TCRdb table lists in-frame clones only, not all of them. The sample gives about 220,000 clones, roughly four fifths of which show up once; approximately 5.2% is in the top ten. The sequencing input was peripheral blood. The source is a woman between 65 and 79 years old with COVID-19, enrolled during active disease.

The chain joins TRBV4-2 to TRBJ1-2; the match to TRBD1 covers 8 bases. Germline V gene sequence: CDR1 LGHNA, CDR2 YNFKEQ. The CDR3 loop spans 14 amino acids. The J segment lost 5 bases and the V segment lost 4 bases, leaving 6 bases of the junction unmatched. The CDR3 DNA reads TGTGCCAGCAGCCGCGACAGGGGCCAATATGGCTACACCTTC. As protein: CASSRDRGQYGYTF.

The V and J genes are TRBV2 and TRBJ1-1; D might be TRBD1 (6 bases). From germline, CDR1 is SNHLY and CDR2 FYNNEI. The CDR3 loop spans 13 amino acids. V lost 6 bases, J lost 6 bases, and 14 bases lay in between. CDR3 protein: CASSGTLGAEAFF. The CDR3 nucleotides read TGTGCCAGCAGCGGGACACTGGGCGCTGAAGCTTTCTTT.

Worth noting for this clone: This specimen includes other DNA sequences encoding the same CDR3. V usage is TRBV28 and J usage is TRBJ1-1; D not certain. This CDR3 is built from 11 residues. In germline, CDR1 is MDHEN, CDR2 SYDVKM. Between the trimmed V and J ends, which lost 8 bases and 1 base, there was a span of 5 bases. The CDR3 coding sequence is TGTGCCAGCCGGGGGAACACTGAAGCTTTCTTT. It encodes CASRGNTEAFF. Supplemented by reference TRBV28 and TRBJ1-1, the full variable domain reads DVKVTQSSRYLVKRTGEKVFLECVQDMDHENMFWYRQDPGLGLRLIYFSYDVKMKEKGDIPEGYSVSREKKERFSLILESASTNQTSMYLCASRGNTEAFFGQGTRLTVV.

The chain uses TRBV7-3 and TRBJ2-3; D gene uncertain. The V end lost 0 bases, the J end lost 6 bases, and 13 bases lay between the germline ends. There are 15 residues in the CDR3. Per germline, CDR1 SGHTA and CDR2 FQGTGA. The CDR3 region has the DNA TGTGCCAGCAGCTTAACGTCTTCAGGATGGGATACGCAGTATTTT. Translating gives CASSLTSSGWDTQYF.

The chain carries TRBV28 and TRBJ1-3; TRBD1 matches 7 bases. This CDR3 has 16 residues. V shed 3 bases, J shed 0 bases, and the junction held 5 bases outside the gene matches. CDR1 and CDR2 (germline): MDHEN, SYDVKM. The CDR3 DNA is TGTGCCAGCAGTTTGGACAGGCACCGCTCTGGAAACACCATATATTTT. It is translated as CASSLDRHRSGNTIYF.

V gene TRBV7-2 combines with J gene TRBJ2-1; a weak D match, TRBD2 (5 bases). Looked up from germline, CDR1 is SGHTA and CDR2 is FQGNSA. The CDR3 is made up of 18 amino acids. V was cut by 5 bases and J by 0 bases, with 20 bases left in between. The chain's CDR3 is CASSPRRARAVSYNEQFF. CDR3 bases: TGTGCCAGCAGCCCGCGGCGGGCGCGGGCGGTCTCCTACAATGAGCAGTTCTTC.

This chain uses TRBV4-3 with TRBJ2-2, with TRBD2 matching 8 bases. This CDR3 comprises 16 residues. V trimming: 1 base; J trimming: 7 bases; junction bases outside the gene matches: 8. Germline CDR1 and CDR2: LGHNA and YSLEER. In nucleotides, the CDR3 is TGCGCCAGCAGCCAAGCTGCGGGACTAGTAATCGGGGAGCTGTTTTTT. It translates to CASSQAAGLVIGELFF.

The chain carries TRBV12-5 and TRBJ1-2, with D hard to call. The CDR3 runs 15 residues. From germline, CDR1 is LGHNT and CDR2 FRNRAP. Trimming pared 4 bases from V and 0 bases from J, leaving 12 bases between. CDR3 in amino acids: CASGSSGLSNYGYTF. CDR3 DNA: TGTGCTAGTGGTTCTTCGGGGTTATCTAACTATGGCTACACCTTC.

The chain uses TRBV11-1 and TRBJ2-1; D unresolved. The CDR3 has 16 amino acids. V lost 2 bases, J lost 6 bases, and 17 bases lay in between. Germline V gives CDR1 SGHAT, CDR2 FQDESV (reference sequence). The CDR3 sequence is CASSLMLPRYSNEQFF. CDR3 in DNA: TGTGCCAGCAGCTTAATGCTTCCGAGGTATTCCAATGAGCAGTTCTTC.

This sequence joins TRBV7-9 and TRBJ2-2; TRBD1 matches 9 bases. The germline V gene has CDR1 SEHNR and CDR2 FQNEAQ (reference sequence). V was clipped by 9 bases and J by 7 bases; unmatched bases: 6. The CDR3 contains 13 residues. CDR3 sequence (DNA): TGTGCCAGTGGACAGGGGTACGACGGGGAGCTGTTTTTT. Encoded protein: CASGQGYDGELFF.

The chain carries TRBV2 and TRBJ1-2; TRBD1 aligns across 7 bases. Germline values: CDR1 SNHLY, CDR2 FYNNEI. There are 13 residues in the CDR3. The V segment lost 11 bases and the J segment 6 bases; nucleotides outside the gene matches: 12. This chain's CDR3 is CAGRTGRPDGYTF. The CDR3 DNA reads TGTGCCGGAAGGACAGGAAGGCCTGATGGCTACACCTTC. Full variable domain (missing parts from reference TRBV2 and TRBJ1-2): EPEVTQTPSHQVTQMGQEVILRCVPISNHLYFYWYRQILGQKVEFLVSFYNNEISEKSEIFDDQFSVERPDGSNFTLKIRSTKLEDSAMYFCAGRTGRPDGYTFGSGTRLTVV.

This clone occurred once. The V call is TRBV7-3, the J call TRBJ1-1; TRBD1 agrees at 8 bases. The CDR3 extends over 14 amino acids. The V gene end was trimmed by 5 bases and the J gene end by 1 base; junction bases not matched to a gene: 3. CDR1 is SGHTA and CDR2 is FQGTGA in the germline V gene. The CDR3 protein is CASSPQGANTEAFF. The CDR3 bases are TGTGCCAGCAGCCCTCAGGGGGCGAACACTGAAGCTTTCTTT.

J is TRBJ1-5 and V is TRBV3-1 (or the pseudogene TRBV3-2); TRBD1 aligns across 12 bases. The germline V gene has CDR1 LGHDT and CDR2 YNNKEL (reference sequence). There are 16 residues in the CDR3. The ends lost 2 bases at V and 7 bases at J; junction bases unmatched: 6. This CDR3 reads CASSQRGQGARQPQHF. The CDR3 nucleotides read TGTGCCAGCAGCCAAAGGGGACAGGGGGCGCGGCAGCCCCAGCATTTT.

The chain employs TRBV11-2 and TRBJ2-1, with 14 bases identical to TRBD2. The CDR3 length is 17 residues. V shed 5 bases and J 0 bases; nucleotides not matched to a gene: 3. Germline CDR1 SGHAT, CDR2 FQNNGV. As DNA, the CDR3 is TGTGCCAGCAGCCGAGGGACTAGCGGGAGCTCCTACAATGAGCAGTTCTTC. It yields the protein CASSRGTSGSSYNEQFF. The complete variable domain, with remaining parts taken from reference TRBV11-2 and TRBJ2-1, reads EAGVAQSPRYKIIEKRQSVAFWCNPISGHATLYWYQQILGQGPKLLIQFQNNGVVDDSQLPKDRFSAERLKGVDSTLKIQPAKLEDSAVYLCASSRGTSGSSYNEQFFGPGTRLTVL.

The V gene is TRBV9, the J gene TRBJ2-2, with TRBD1 matching 9 bases. V was clipped by 9 bases and J by 7 bases; unmatched bases: 13. The CDR3 extends over 15 amino acids. Germline V gene lookup returns CDR1 SGDLS and CDR2 YYNGEE. The CDR3 region is CATSRGQGEIGELFF. Here the CDR3 DNA reads TGTGCCACCTCCCGGGGACAGGGAGAGATCGGGGAGCTGTTTTTT.

V gene TRBV5-6 combines with J gene TRBJ1-5, with D possibly TRBD1 on 5 matching bases. V lost 0 bases, J lost 7 bases, and 11 bases lay in between. The CDR3 length is 14 residues. CDR1 is SGHDT, CDR2 YYEEEE, per germline. CDR3: CASSLGRVRQPQHF. DNA for the CDR3: TGTGCCAGCAGCTTGGGCAGGGTGAGGCAGCCCCAGCATTTT.

This rearrangement joins TRBV19 to TRBJ1-1; D gene uncertain. Germline CDR1 LNHDA, CDR2 SQIVND (reference sequence). Trimming cost V 5 bases and J 1 base, with 11 bases left between them. The CDR3 covers 14 residues. The CDR3, as DNA: TGTGCCAGTAGTGGGAGGGAGGCGAACACTGAAGCTTTCTTT. Its translation: CASSGREANTEAFF.

The chain has TRBV9 and TRBJ1-5, with 9 bases identical to TRBD1. The junction had 3 bases not matched to a gene; V was cut back by 3 bases and J by 2 bases. The germline V gene has CDR1 SGDLS and CDR2 YYNGEE. CDR3 length equals 15 residues. CDR3 in DNA: TGTGCCAGCAGCGCGACAGGGGGTGGCAATCAGCCCCAGCATTTT. Amino acids: CASSATGGGNQPQHF.

The gene calls are TRBV7-9 and TRBJ1-1; TRBD1 agrees at 8 bases. CDR1 and CDR2 from the germline V gene are SEHNR and FQNEAQ (reference sequence). The CDR3 is 14 residues long. J was trimmed by 7 bases and V by 6 bases; bases with no gene match: 10. The CDR3 region has the DNA TGTGCCAGCAGTATCAGACAGGGGCCCGGTGAAGCTTTCTTT. Its protein product is CASSIRQGPGEAFF.

This chain links TRBV6-2 or TRBV6-3 with TRBJ1-1, with TRBD1 matching over 7 bases. With V trimmed by 5 bases and J by 6 bases, 3 bases remained unmatched. CDR1 is MNHEY, CDR2 SVGEGT, per germline. This CDR3 has 12 amino acids. The CDR3: CASSADRPEAFF. CDR3 bases: TGTGCCAGCAGTGCGGACAGGCCTGAAGCTTTCTTT.

The V call is TRBV11-2, the J call TRBJ2-2; TRBD2 agrees at 10 bases. Germline V gene data show CDR1 as SGHAT and CDR2 as FQNNGV. The CDR3 extends over 17 amino acids. The trim removed 1 base at V and 6 bases at J, leaving 8 bases unmatched. CDR3 bases: TGTGCCAGCAGCTTAGGCGTTCGGACTAGCGGCCCCGGGGAGCTGTTTTTT. This gives the protein CASSLGVRTSGPGELFF. Complete variable domain (other parts from reference TRBV11-2 and TRBJ2-2): EAGVAQSPRYKIIEKRQSVAFWCNPISGHATLYWYQQILGQGPKLLIQFQNNGVVDDSQLPKDRFSAERLKGVDSTLKIQPAKLEDSAVYLCASSLGVRTSGPGELFFGEGSRLTVL.

V and J are TRBV11-3 and TRBJ2-1; a possible D gene is TRBD2 (6 bases). V was clipped by 4 bases and J by 4 bases, with 11 bases between them. The CDR3 consists of 14 residues. In germline, CDR1 is SGHNT, CDR2 YENEEA. The CDR3 coding sequence is TGTGCCAGCAGCTCCGGGACTGAATACAATGAGCAGTTCTTC. This gives the protein CASSSGTEYNEQFF.

The chain uses TRBV29-1 and TRBJ1-1; D unresolved. CDR1 and CDR2 from the germline V gene are SQVTM and ANQGSEA. The ends were cut back, 0 bases at V and 3 bases at J, with 5 bases in the middle. This CDR3 has 12 residues. The CDR3 nucleotides read TGCAGCGTTGAAGATCGGGACACTGAAGCTTTCTTT. It is translated as CSVEDRDTEAFF.

This chain connects TRBV6-5 to TRBJ1-1; no reliable D call. This CDR3 has 13 amino acids. Germline-derived CDR1 and CDR2 are MNHEY and SVGAGI. Trimming took off 8 bases at V and 4 bases at J, with 14 bases between the two ends. For the CDR3, the DNA is TGTGCCAGCGGGCGCGGGTTCGGCACTGAAGCTTTCTTT. Residues: CASGRGFGTEAFF.

The V call is TRBV30, the J call TRBJ2-3, with 7 nucleotides matching TRBD2. V trimming: 5 bases; J trimming: 3 bases; junction bases outside the gene matches: 11. CDR1 and CDR2 (germline): GTSNPN, SVGIG (reference sequence). This CDR3 has 15 residues. As DNA, the CDR3 is TGTGCCTGGCGTCGCCAGGGAGGGTGGACAGATACGCAGTATTTT. Protein sequence: CAWRRQGGWTDTQYF.